This entry concerns a single T cell receptor beta chain. Trimming removed 6 bases from V and 7 bases from J, with 15 bases in between. The CDR3 runs 13 residues. In germline, CDR1 is MNHEY, CDR2 SVGAGI. In the original processing: Estimation of nucleated cell counts relied on the amplification of reference gene primers. Sequencing used immunoSEQ multiplex PCR; TCRdb keeps in-frame clones, though not all of them. The V and J calls and the clone size are those of that table, but D and trimming were determined from the DNA. The repertoire includes approximately 230,000 clones, roughly 85% of them detected once, and roughly 3% sits in the top ten. The source of the sample is a study of blood T cell repertoires in COVID-19. Background on the study: Acute and convalescent COVID-19 specimens originated in the United States, Italy and Spain. Sources were T cells, B-cell-depleted T cells, or PBMCs; the material itself was cDNA or gDNA.

This TCR was sampled from a man younger than 35 with active or convalescent COVID-19. The rearrangement uses TRBV6-5 and TRBJ1-1, with D possibly TRBD1 on 5 matching bases. The sequenced material came from peripheral blood. The CDR3 protein is CASRIRELSEAFF. CDR3 nucleotide sequence: TGTGCCAGCAGGATCAGGGAACTGAGTGAAGCTTTCTTT.